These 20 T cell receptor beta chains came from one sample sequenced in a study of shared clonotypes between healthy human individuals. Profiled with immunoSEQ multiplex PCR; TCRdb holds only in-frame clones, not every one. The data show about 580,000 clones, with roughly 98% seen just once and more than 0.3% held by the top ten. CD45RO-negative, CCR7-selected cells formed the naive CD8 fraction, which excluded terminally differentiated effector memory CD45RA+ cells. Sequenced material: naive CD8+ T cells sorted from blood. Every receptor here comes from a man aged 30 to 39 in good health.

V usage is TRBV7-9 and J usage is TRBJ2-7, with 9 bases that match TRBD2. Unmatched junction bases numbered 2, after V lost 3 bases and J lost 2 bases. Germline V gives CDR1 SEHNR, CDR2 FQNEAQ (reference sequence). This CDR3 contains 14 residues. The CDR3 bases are TGTGCCAGCAGCTTCAGCGGGGGGCCCTACGAGCAGTACTTC. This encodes CASSFSGGPYEQYF.

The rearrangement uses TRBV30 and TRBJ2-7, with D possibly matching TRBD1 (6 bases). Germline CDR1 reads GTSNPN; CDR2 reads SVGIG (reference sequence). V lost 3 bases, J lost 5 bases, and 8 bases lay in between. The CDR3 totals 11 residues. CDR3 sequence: CAWSDRNEQYF. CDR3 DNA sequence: TGTGCCTGGAGCGACAGGAACGAGCAGTACTTC.

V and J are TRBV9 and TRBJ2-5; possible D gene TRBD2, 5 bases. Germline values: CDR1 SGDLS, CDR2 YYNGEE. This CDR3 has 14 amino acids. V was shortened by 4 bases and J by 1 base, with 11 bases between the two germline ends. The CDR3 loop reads CASSPGRAQETQYF. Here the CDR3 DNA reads TGTGCCAGCAGCCCTGGGCGGGCCCAAGAGACCCAGTACTTC.

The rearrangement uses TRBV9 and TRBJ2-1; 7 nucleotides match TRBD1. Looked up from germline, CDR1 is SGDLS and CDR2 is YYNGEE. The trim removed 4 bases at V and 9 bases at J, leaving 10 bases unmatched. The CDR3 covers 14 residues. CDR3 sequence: CASSPSQYRGEQFF. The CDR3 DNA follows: TGTGCCAGCAGCCCCTCCCAATACAGGGGTGAGCAGTTCTTC.

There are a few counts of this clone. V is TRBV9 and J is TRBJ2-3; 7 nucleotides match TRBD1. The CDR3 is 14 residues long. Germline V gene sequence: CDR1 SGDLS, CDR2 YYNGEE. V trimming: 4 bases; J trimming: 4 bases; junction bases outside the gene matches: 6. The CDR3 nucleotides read TGTGCCAGCAGCACTTGGGACAGTTCAGATACGCAGTATTTT. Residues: CASSTWDSSDTQYF.

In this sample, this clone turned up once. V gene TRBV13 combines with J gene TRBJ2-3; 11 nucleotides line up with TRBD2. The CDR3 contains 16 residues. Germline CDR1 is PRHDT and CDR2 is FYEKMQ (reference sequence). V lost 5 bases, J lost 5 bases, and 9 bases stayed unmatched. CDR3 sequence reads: CASSTAGTSGRDTQYF. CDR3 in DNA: TGTGCCAGCAGCACCGCCGGGACTAGCGGCAGAGATACGCAGTATTTT.

Here the CDR3 reads CASSLTTGRAMYEQYF. Written as DNA, the CDR3 is TGTGCCAGCAGCTTAACGACCGGGAGGGCCATGTACGAGCAGTACTTC. The chain carries TRBV7-9 and TRBJ2-7; 8 positions match TRBD2. This CDR3 has 16 amino acids. Looked up from germline, CDR1 is SEHNR and CDR2 is FQNEAQ (reference sequence). The V and J ends lost 2 bases and 4 bases, in that order; junction bases with no gene match: 10.

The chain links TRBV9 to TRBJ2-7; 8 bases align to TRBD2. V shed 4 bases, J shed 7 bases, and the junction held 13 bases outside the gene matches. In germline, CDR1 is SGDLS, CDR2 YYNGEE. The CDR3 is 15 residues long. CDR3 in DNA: TGTGCCAGCAGCCCCAGTAGCGGGGTCCGGGGGGAGCAGTACTTC. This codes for CASSPSSGVRGEQYF.

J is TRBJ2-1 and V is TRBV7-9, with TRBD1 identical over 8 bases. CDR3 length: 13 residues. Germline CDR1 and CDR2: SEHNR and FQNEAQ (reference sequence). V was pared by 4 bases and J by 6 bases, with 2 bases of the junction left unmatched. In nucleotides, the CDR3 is TGTGCCAGCAGCTCGACAGGGGTCAATGAGCAGTTCTTC. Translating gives CASSSTGVNEQFF.

CDR3 in DNA: TGTGCCAGCAGCTTAGTTCGATCTAGCGGGAGGGTATCCTACAATGAGCAGTTCTTC. Amino acids: CASSLVRSSGRVSYNEQFF. V and J are TRBV7-9 and TRBJ2-1; 12 bases line up with TRBD2. The V gene end was trimmed by 1 base and the J gene end by 1 base; junction bases not matched to a gene: 8. Per the germline V gene, CDR1 is SEHNR and CDR2 is FQNEAQ (reference sequence). CDR3 length: 19 amino acids.

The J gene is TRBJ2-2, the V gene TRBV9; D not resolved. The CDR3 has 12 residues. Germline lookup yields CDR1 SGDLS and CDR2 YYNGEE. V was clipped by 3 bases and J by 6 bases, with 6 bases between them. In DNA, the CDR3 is TGTGCCAGCAGCGACCCGCCCGGGGAGCTGTTTTTT. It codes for CASSDPPGELFF.

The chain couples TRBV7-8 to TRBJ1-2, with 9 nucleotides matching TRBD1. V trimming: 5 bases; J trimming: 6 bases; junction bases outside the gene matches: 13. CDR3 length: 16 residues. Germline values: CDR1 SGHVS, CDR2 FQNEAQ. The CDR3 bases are TGTGCCAGCAGCCCCCTAGTCGGGACAGGGAGTGATGGCTACACCTTC. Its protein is CASSPLVGTGSDGYTF.

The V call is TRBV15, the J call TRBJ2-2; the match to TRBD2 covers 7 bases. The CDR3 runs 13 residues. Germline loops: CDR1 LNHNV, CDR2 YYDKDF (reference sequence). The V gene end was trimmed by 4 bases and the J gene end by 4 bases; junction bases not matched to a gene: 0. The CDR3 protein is CATSTGGTGELFF. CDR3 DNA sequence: TGTGCCACCAGCACGGGGGGCACCGGGGAGCTGTTTTTT.

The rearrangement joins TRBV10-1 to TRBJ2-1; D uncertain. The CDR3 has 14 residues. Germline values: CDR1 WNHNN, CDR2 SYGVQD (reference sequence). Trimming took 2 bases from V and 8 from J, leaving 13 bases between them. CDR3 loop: CASSEARWMDEQFF. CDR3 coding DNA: TGCGCCAGCAGTGAGGCCCGCTGGATGGATGAGCAGTTCTTC.

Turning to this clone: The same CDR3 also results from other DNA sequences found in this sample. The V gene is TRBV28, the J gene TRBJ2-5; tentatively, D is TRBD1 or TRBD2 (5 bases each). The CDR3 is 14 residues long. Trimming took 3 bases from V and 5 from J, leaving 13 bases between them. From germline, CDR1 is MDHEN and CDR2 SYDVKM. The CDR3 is CASSFQGAGETQYF. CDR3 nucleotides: TGTGCCAGCAGTTTCCAGGGAGCAGGGGAGACCCAGTACTTC.

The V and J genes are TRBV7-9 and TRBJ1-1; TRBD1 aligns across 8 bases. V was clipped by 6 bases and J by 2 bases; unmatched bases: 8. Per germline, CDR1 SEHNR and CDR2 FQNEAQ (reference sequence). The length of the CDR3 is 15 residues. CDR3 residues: CASRGSGGFNTEAFF. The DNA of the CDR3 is TGTGCCAGCAGGGGATCAGGGGGCTTTAACACTGAAGCTTTCTTT.

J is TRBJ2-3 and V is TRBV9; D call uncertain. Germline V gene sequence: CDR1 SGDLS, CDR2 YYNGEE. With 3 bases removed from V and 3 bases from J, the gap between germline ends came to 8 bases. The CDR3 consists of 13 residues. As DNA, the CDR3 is TGTGCCAGCAGCGCGCCCCTGACAGATACGCAGTATTTT. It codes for CASSAPLTDTQYF.

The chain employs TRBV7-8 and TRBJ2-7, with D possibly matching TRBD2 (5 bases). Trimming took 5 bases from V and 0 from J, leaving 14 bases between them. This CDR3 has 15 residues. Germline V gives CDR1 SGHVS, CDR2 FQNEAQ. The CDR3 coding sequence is TGTGCCAGCAGCCATACCCCGGGATTCTCCTACGAGCAGTACTTC. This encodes CASSHTPGFSYEQYF.

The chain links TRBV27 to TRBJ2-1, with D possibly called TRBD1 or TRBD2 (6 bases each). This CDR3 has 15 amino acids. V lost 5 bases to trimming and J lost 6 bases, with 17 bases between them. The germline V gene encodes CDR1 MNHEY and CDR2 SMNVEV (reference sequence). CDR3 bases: TGTGCCAGCAGTCCCGCGGCCGGGGGCGGCAATGAGCAGTTCTTC. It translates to CASSPAAGGGNEQFF.

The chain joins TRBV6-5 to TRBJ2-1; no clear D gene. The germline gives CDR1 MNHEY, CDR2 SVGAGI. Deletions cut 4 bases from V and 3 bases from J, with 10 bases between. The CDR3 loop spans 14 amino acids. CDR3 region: CASSLGSFYNEQFF. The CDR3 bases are TGTGCCAGCAGTTTGGGATCTTTCTACAATGAGCAGTTCTTC.